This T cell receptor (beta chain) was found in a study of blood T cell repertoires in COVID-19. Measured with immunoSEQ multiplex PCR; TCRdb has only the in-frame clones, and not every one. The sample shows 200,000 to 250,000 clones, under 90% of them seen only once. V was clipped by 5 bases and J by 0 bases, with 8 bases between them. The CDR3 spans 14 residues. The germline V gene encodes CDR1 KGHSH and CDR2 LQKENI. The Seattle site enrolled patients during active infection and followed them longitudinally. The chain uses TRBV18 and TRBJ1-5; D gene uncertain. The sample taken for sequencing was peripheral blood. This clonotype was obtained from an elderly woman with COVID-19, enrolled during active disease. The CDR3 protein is CASSTGNSNQPQHF. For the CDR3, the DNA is TGTGCCAGCTCAACGGGAAATAGCAATCAGCCCCAGCATTTT.